This is a list of T cell receptor beta chains from one sample in a study of blood T cell repertoires in COVID-19. Sequencing was performed with immunoSEQ multiplex PCR; in TCRdb, only in-frame clones are kept and a portion is missing. The sample yields roughly 74,000 clones, 85% to 90% seen once. Sequenced: peripheral blood. These receptors all stem from an elderly woman with active or convalescent COVID-19. Each CDR3 is given with its conserved first and last residue. Each record gives: D gene, J gene, V gene, clone size, CDR3 protein, CDR3 DNA. A D gene is named only where the DNA matches it firmly. Clone size is stated in some rows and not others, as once, few, many or a class when expanded.

D: .
J: TRBJ1-5
V: TRBV6-6
size: .
CDR3: CASSPRQDHSNQPQHF
DNA: TGTGCCAGCAGTCCCCGACAGGACCACAGCAATCAGCCCCAGCATTTT

D: TRBD1
J: TRBJ1-2
V: TRBV7-9
size: .
CDR3: CASSFYGQGAGNYGYTF
DNA: TGTGCCAGCAGCTTCTACGGACAGGGGGCCGGTAACTATGGCTACACCTTC

D: TRBD1
J: TRBJ1-1
V: TRBV6-2/TRBV6-3
size: .
CDR3: CASSYLLTGGRREAFF
DNA: TGTGCCAGCAGTTACTTATTGACAGGGGGCAGGCGTGAAGCTTTCTTT

D: TRBD1
J: TRBJ2-7
V: TRBV2
size: .
CDR3: CASSEDEGAVYF
DNA: TGTGCCAGCAGTGAAGATGAGGGGGCGGTGTACTTC

D: TRBD1
J: TRBJ2-2
V: TRBV30
size: .
CDR3: CAWSVQGAGELFF
DNA: TGTGCCTGGAGTGTACAGGGGGCCGGGGAGCTGTTTTTT

D: TRBD2
J: TRBJ2-4
V: TRBV6-1
size: .
CDR3: CASSEARGVAKNIQYF
DNA: TGTGCCAGCAGTGAAGCGCGGGGGGTAGCCAAAAACATTCAGTACTTC

D: .
J: TRBJ2-3
V: TRBV9
size: .
CDR3: CASSVSGDTQYF
DNA: TGTGCCAGCAGCGTGTCCGGGGATACGCAGTATTTT

D: .
J: TRBJ2-2
V: TRBV5-1
size: .
CDR3: CATATQGGGNTGELFF
DNA: TGCGCCACAGCTACTCAGGGTGGTGGCAACACCGGGGAGCTGTTTTTT

D: TRBD1
J: TRBJ2-7
V: TRBV4-3
size: .
CDR3: CASSIRDSSYEQYF
DNA: TGCGCCAGCTCCATCCGGGACAGCTCCTACGAGCAGTACTTC

D: .
J: TRBJ1-5
V: TRBV11-2
size: .
CDR3: CASSHRVNQPQHF
DNA: TGTGCCAGCAGCCACAGGGTTAATCAGCCCCAGCATTTT

D: .
J: TRBJ1-2
V: TRBV6-5
size: few
CDR3: CASSYMWGGSHGYTF
DNA: TGTGCCAGCAGTTATATGTGGGGAGGGTCCCATGGCTACACCTTC

D: .
J: TRBJ2-1
V: TRBV27
size: .
CDR3: CASSARLQGPSYNEQFF
DNA: TGTGCCAGCAGTGCCCGTCTTCAGGGGCCCTCCTACAATGAGCAGTTCTTC

D: .
J: TRBJ2-4
V: TRBV12-3/TRBV12-4
size: .
CDR3: CASSGWAKNIQYF
DNA: TGTGCCAGCTCCGGGTGGGCCAAAAACATTCAGTACTTC

D: .
J: TRBJ2-7
V: TRBV29-1
size: .
CDR3: CSVENPEGNYEQYF
DNA: TGCAGCGTTGAGAACCCGGAGGGAAACTACGAGCAGTACTTC

D: .
J: TRBJ2-7
V: TRBV19
size: .
CDR3: CASSIRAQGSYEQYF
DNA: TGTGCCAGTAGTATAAGGGCTCAGGGAAGCTACGAGCAGTACTTC

D: .
J: TRBJ2-3
V: TRBV18
size: .
CDR3: CASSLTGEGVLWPDTQYF
DNA: TGTGCCAGCTCTCTGACAGGGGAGGGGGTCCTTTGGCCAGATACGCAGTATTTT

D: TRBD2
J: TRBJ2-1
V: TRBV18
size: .
CDR3: CASSPPGLAGLSSYNEQFF
DNA: TGTGCCAGCTCACCACCGGGGCTAGCGGGACTTAGCTCCTACAATGAGCAGTTCTTC

D: TRBD2
J: TRBJ2-2
V: TRBV3-1/TRBV3-2
size: .
CDR3: CASSPPLAGMGETGELFF
DNA: TGTGCCAGCAGCCCCCCTCTAGCGGGGATGGGGGAAACCGGGGAGCTGTTTTTT

D: TRBD1
J: TRBJ1-6
V: TRBV7-2
size: .
CDR3: CASSLQGAGSPLHF
DNA: TGTGCCAGCAGCTTACAGGGGGCGGGATCACCCCTCCACTTT

D: .
J: TRBJ2-1
V: TRBV11-3
size: .
CDR3: CASSHRIGPSYNEQFF
DNA: TGTGCCAGCAGCCACAGGATAGGTCCCTCCTACAATGAGCAGTTCTTC

D: .
J: TRBJ2-6
V: TRBV11-2
size: .
CDR3: CASNLIGKSGANVLTF
DNA: TGTGCCAGCAACCTTATCGGGAAGTCTGGGGCCAACGTCCTGACTTTC

D: .
J: TRBJ1-1
V: TRBV7-9
size: .
CDR3: CASGGTANTEAFF
DNA: TGTGCCAGCGGAGGGACGGCGAACACTGAAGCTTTCTTT

D: .
J: TRBJ1-1
V: TRBV3-1/TRBV3-2
size: .
CDR3: CASSSRMGRTEAFF
DNA: TGTGCCAGCAGCTCAAGGATGGGGCGTACTGAAGCTTTCTTT

D: TRBD2
J: TRBJ2-1
V: TRBV9
size: .
CDR3: CASSIKREGFDNEQFF
DNA: TGTGCCAGCAGCATAAAGCGGGAGGGTTTTGACAATGAGCAGTTCTTC

D: TRBD1
J: TRBJ1-2
V: TRBV30
size: .
CDR3: CAWSEDRGPYGYTF
DNA: TGTGCCTGGAGTGAGGACAGGGGACCCTATGGCTACACCTTC

D: .
J: TRBJ1-3
V: TRBV28
size: .
CDR3: CASSLGGSGNTIYF
DNA: TGTGCCAGCAGTTTAGGAGGCTCTGGAAACACCATATATTTT

D: .
J: TRBJ2-5
V: TRBV18
size: .
CDR3: CASSPPGETQYF
DNA: TGTGCCAGCTCACCACCGGGCGAGACCCAGTACTTC

D: .
J: TRBJ1-1
V: TRBV3-1/TRBV3-2
size: .
CDR3: CASSQGRGWTEAFF
DNA: TGTGCCAGCAGCCAAGGGCGGGGCTGGACTGAAGCTTTCTTT

D: .
J: TRBJ1-1
V: TRBV29-1
size: .
CDR3: CSVRHPEAFF
DNA: TGCAGCGTTCGACACCCTGAAGCTTTCTTT

D: TRBD1
J: TRBJ2-7
V: TRBV2
size: .
CDR3: CASSGTGAPYEQYF
DNA: TGTGCCAGCAGCGGGACAGGGGCCCCCTACGAGCAGTACTTC

D: TRBD1
J: TRBJ2-2
V: TRBV5-1
size: .
CDR3: CASRPIQGQGENTGELFF
DNA: TGCGCCAGCAGGCCAATCCAAGGACAGGGGGAAAACACCGGGGAGCTGTTTTTT

D: .
J: TRBJ1-5
V: TRBV21-1
size: .
CDR3: CASSSRGGRSGNQPQHF
DNA: TGTGCCAGCAGCTCACGAGGTGGGAGATCGGGCAATCAGCCCCAGCATTTT

D: TRBD1
J: TRBJ2-1
V: TRBV15
size: .
CDR3: CATSRDLGQGSYNEQFF
DNA: TGTGCCACCAGCAGAGATCTGGGACAGGGCTCCTACAATGAGCAGTTCTTC

D: .
J: TRBJ1-1
V: TRBV6-2/TRBV6-3
size: .
CDR3: CASSYPIGASGEAFF
DNA: TGTGCCAGCAGTTACCCAATCGGGGCCAGCGGGGAAGCTTTCTTT

D: TRBD2
J: TRBJ2-1
V: TRBV5-1
size: .
CDR3: CASSLGGGAGKEQFF
DNA: TGCGCCAGCAGCTTGGGCGGGGGGGCCGGTAAGGAGCAGTTCTTC

D: TRBD2
J: TRBJ2-7
V: TRBV6-5
size: .
CDR3: CASSREGGGSYEQYF
DNA: TGTGCCAGCTCCCGGGAGGGCGGGGGCTCCTACGAGCAGTACTTC

D: TRBD1
J: TRBJ1-5
V: TRBV4-1
size: .
CDR3: CASSQQGDQPQHF
DNA: TGCGCCAGCAGCCAACAGGGGGATCAGCCCCAGCATTTT

D: .
J: TRBJ1-2
V: TRBV12-3/TRBV12-4
size: once
CDR3: CASSFGPQRGYTF
DNA: TGTGCCAGCAGTTTTGGTCCCCAGCGTGGCTACACCTTC

D: TRBD1
J: TRBJ2-1
V: TRBV19
size: .
CDR3: CASSTPGTGINEQFF
DNA: TGTGCCAGTAGCACTCCCGGGACAGGAATCAATGAGCAGTTCTTC

D: TRBD1
J: TRBJ2-2
V: TRBV24-1
size: .
CDR3: CATSRQGATGELFF
DNA: TGTGCCACCTCACGACAGGGGGCTACCGGGGAGCTGTTTTTT

D: .
J: TRBJ2-2
V: TRBV5-5
size: .
CDR3: CASSLGQAAGELFF
DNA: TGTGCCAGCAGCTTGGGGCAGGCTGCCGGGGAGCTGTTTTTT